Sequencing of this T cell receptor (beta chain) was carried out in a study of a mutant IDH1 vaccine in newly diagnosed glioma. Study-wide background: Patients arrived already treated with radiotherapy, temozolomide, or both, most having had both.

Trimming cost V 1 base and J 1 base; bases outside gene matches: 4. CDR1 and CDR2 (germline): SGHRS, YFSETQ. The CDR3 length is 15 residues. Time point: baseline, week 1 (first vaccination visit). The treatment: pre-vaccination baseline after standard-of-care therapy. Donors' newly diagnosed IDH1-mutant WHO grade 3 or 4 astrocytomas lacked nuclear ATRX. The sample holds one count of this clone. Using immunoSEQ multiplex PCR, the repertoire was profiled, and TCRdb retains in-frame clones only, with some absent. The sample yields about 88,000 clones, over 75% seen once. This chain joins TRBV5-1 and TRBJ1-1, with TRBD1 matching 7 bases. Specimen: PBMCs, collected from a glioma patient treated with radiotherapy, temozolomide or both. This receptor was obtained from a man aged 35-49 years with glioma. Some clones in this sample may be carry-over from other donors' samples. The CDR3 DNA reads TGCGCCAGCAGCTTGACAGGGGCGCCGAACACTGAAGCTTTCTTT. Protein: CASSLTGAPNTEAFF.